One sample yielded the 28 T cell receptor beta chains listed below, sequenced in a study of OX40 agonist ivuxolimab in advanced cancers. Preparation of the library involved the immunoSEQ multiplex PCR assay. In its TCRdb copy, this immuneACCESS table keeps in-frame sequences only and misses some clones. Where compared with another copy, unresolved V genes explain less than half of these, and the others have no known cause. The sample table holds about 96,000 clones, of which about 84% were seen once. About 6% of the sample is in the top ten clones. The sample here was CD4+ or CD8+ T cells sorted from blood, taken in a trial of the OX40 agonist ivuxolimab. Every receptor here comes from an adult with an advanced solid tumor such as melanoma, head and neck, liver or kidney cancer.

V is TRBV29-1 and J is TRBJ2-5; either TRBD1 or TRBD2 may fit D (5 bases each). With the DNA end fitting TRBJ2-7 better, the J assignment may be wrong. CDR1 and CDR2 from the germline V gene are SQVTM and ANQGSEA. The length of the CDR3 is 13 residues. CDR3 in amino acids: CSVLGERSSEQYF. The CDR3 nucleotides are TGCAGCGTTTTGGGGGAGAGGTCGAGCGAGCAGTACTTC.

V usage is TRBV5-1 and J usage is TRBJ2-3, with a weak D call TRBD1 (5 bases). The germline CDR1 and CDR2 sequences are SGHRS and YFSETQ. The V end lost 0 bases, the J end lost 0 bases, and 5 bases lay between the germline ends. The CDR3 is 14 residues long. The CDR3 loop reads CASSLGQSTDTQYF. For the CDR3, the DNA is TGCGCCAGCAGCTTGGGACAGAGCACAGATACGCAGTATTTT.

The chain links TRBV19 to TRBJ2-1; 7 bases match TRBD1. The V gene's germline CDR1 is LNHDA and CDR2 SQIVND (reference sequence). The length of the CDR3 is 14 residues. The V and J ends lost 6 bases and 7 bases, in that order; junction bases with no gene match: 9. CDR3 sequence reads: CASSVRGPVNEQFF. DNA of the CDR3: TGTGCCAGTAGCGTAAGGGGGCCCGTGAATGAGCAGTTCTTC.

DNA of the CDR3: TGCAGTGCTAGTTTCGGGAAAGGCTACACCTTC. Translated, it gives CSASFGKGYTF. The V call is TRBV20-1, the J call TRBJ1-2, with D unclear. With 3 bases removed from V and 8 bases from J, the gap between germline ends came to 10 bases. Per the germline V gene, CDR1 is DFQATT and CDR2 is SNEGSKA (reference sequence). The CDR3 extends over 11 amino acids.

The V call is TRBV6-6, the J call TRBJ2-7; D might be TRBD1 (6 bases). Trimming removed 3 bases from V and 5 bases from J, with 11 bases in between. The CDR3 has 13 residues. Germline V CDR1 and CDR2: MNHNY, SVGAGI (reference sequence). The CDR3 DNA follows: TGTGCCAGCAGTTATTACAGGGACAACGAGCAGTACTTC. Its translation: CASSYYRDNEQYF.

This sequence joins TRBV6-5 and TRBJ1-5; D is uncertain. The CDR3 sequence is 15 residues long. Germline V CDR1 and CDR2: MNHEY, SVGAGI. V was clipped by 0 bases and J by 0 bases, with 6 bases between them. CDR3 sequence reads: CASSYSISSNQPQHF. In nucleotides, the CDR3 is TGTGCCAGCAGTTACTCGATATCTAGCAATCAGCCCCAGCATTTT.

The CDR3 sequence is CASSLAAGGSQYF. The CDR3, as DNA: TGCGCCAGCAGCTTGGCAGCGGGGGGTTCCCAGTACTTC. The chain uses TRBV5-1 and TRBJ2-7; 9 bases are a match to TRBD2. Looked up from germline, CDR1 is SGHRS and CDR2 is YFSETQ. V shed 0 bases, J shed 10 bases, and the junction held 5 bases outside the gene matches. The CDR3 totals 13 residues.

The chain employs TRBV7-2 and TRBJ2-6, with D perhaps assigned TRBD1 or TRBD2 (5 bases each). This CDR3 is 17 amino acids long. V shed 6 bases and J shed 1 base, with 16 bases lying between them. Looked up from germline, CDR1 is SGHTA and CDR2 is FQGNSA. The DNA for the CDR3 is TGTGCCAGCAGTGGGGACGGAAGCCTGTCTGGGGCCAACGTCCTGACTTTC. This encodes CASSGDGSLSGANVLTF.

The chain is built from TRBV6-6 and TRBJ2-1; 8 positions agree with TRBD1. V lost 8 bases, J lost 7 bases, and 13 bases stayed unmatched. Germline V gene data show CDR1 as MNHNY and CDR2 as SVGAGI (reference sequence). This CDR3 spans 15 amino acids. The CDR3: CASLDRTGKGNEQFF. In DNA form, the CDR3 reads TGTGCCAGCCTTGACCGGACAGGGAAAGGGAATGAGCAGTTCTTC.

This clone was seen a few times. This specimen includes other DNA sequences encoding the same CDR3. For the CDR3, the DNA is TGTGCCAGCAGCCAAGAAAGTCCTAATTCACCCCTCCACTTT. Protein sequence: CASSQESPNSPLHF. The V and J genes are TRBV14 and TRBJ1-6; the D is unclear. The V end lost 0 bases, the J end lost 6 bases, and 6 bases lay between the germline ends. The CDR3 has 14 residues. Germline V gene lookup returns CDR1 SGHDN and CDR2 FVKESK.

In this sample, this clone turned up once. V and J are TRBV19 and TRBJ2-7; D call uncertain. V was pared by 5 bases and J by 3 bases, with 11 bases between. The CDR3 is 13 residues long. CDR1 and CDR2 (germline): LNHDA, SQIVND (reference sequence). As DNA, the CDR3 is TGTGCCAGTAGTGTGAGCCCAATCTACGAGCAGTACTTC. Its translation: CASSVSPIYEQYF.

V usage is TRBV7-8 and J usage is TRBJ2-5; D call uncertain. The J call may not be correct, given that the DNA end is closer to TRBJ2-7. This CDR3 has 12 amino acids. CDR1 is SGHVS and CDR2 is FQNEAQ in the germline V gene. The CDR3 bases are TGTGCCAGCAGCACCGATAGTGCCGAGCAGTACTTC. It encodes CASSTDSAEQYF.

The chain has TRBV10-3 and TRBJ2-1; 10 bases fit TRBD1. The CDR3 extends over 14 amino acids. The V gene end was trimmed by 7 bases and the J gene end by 8 bases; junction bases not matched to a gene: 8. Germline CDR1 is ENHRY and CDR2 is SYGVKD. CDR3 nucleotide sequence: TGTGCCATCACCAGACAGGGGGCGGGGGATGAGCAGTTCTTC. Translating it yields CAITRQGAGDEQFF.

The J gene is TRBJ1-5, the V gene TRBV29-1; perhaps TRBD1 as D (5 bases). Germline values: CDR1 SQVTM, CDR2 ANQGSEA. The CDR3 spans 12 residues. Trimming pared 4 bases from V and 6 bases from J, leaving 10 bases between. In DNA, the CDR3 is TGCAGCGTTGGGGAGGGGTCTCAGCCCCAGCATTTT. Translated: CSVGEGSQPQHF.

The chain is built from TRBV29-1 and TRBJ2-3; the D is unclear. The length of the CDR3 is 12 residues. V was shortened by 7 bases and J by 5 bases, with 13 bases between the two germline ends. Per germline, CDR1 SQVTM and CDR2 ANQGSEA. CDR3: CSARVTKDTQYF. The CDR3, as DNA: TGCAGCGCTAGGGTGACGAAAGATACGCAGTATTTT.

The rearrangement uses TRBV18 and TRBJ2-2, with 8 bases lining up with TRBD1. Germline V gives CDR1 KGHSH, CDR2 LQKENI. Trimming cost V 4 bases and J 4 bases; bases outside gene matches: 5. CDR3 length: 15 residues. The DNA for the CDR3 is TGTGCCAGCTCACAACGGACAGGGTCCACCGGGGAGCTGTTTTTT. Translation: CASSQRTGSTGELFF.

This chain joins TRBV7-2 and TRBJ2-1, with TRBD2 matching over 9 bases. CDR1 and CDR2 from the germline V gene are SGHTA and FQGNSA. CDR3 length: 15 amino acids. After removal of 4 bases from V and 10 bases from J, the junction contained 11 bases not matched to a gene. CDR3 in DNA: TGTGCCAGCAGCTCCCCTTCAGCGGGGGGCATGGAGCAGTTCTTC. It yields the protein CASSSPSAGGMEQFF.

This chain connects TRBV7-3 to TRBJ2-2, with 12 bases fitting TRBD2. The CDR3 covers 16 residues. Per germline, CDR1 SGHTA and CDR2 FQGTGA. The junction had 7 bases not matched to a gene; V was cut back by 4 bases and J by 7 bases. The CDR3 is CASSSTSGGNGGELFF. In DNA, the CDR3 is TGTGCCAGCAGCTCGACTAGCGGGGGAAATGGCGGGGAGCTGTTTTTT.

The V gene is TRBV30, the J gene TRBJ2-3; unclear D gene. This CDR3 comprises 11 residues. V gave up 1 base and J gave up 6 bases, with 5 bases separating them. Germline CDR1 GTSNPN, CDR2 SVGIG (reference sequence). CDR3 bases: TGTGCCTGGAGTGACACCGATACGCAGTATTTT. It specifies CAWSDTDTQYF. Based on the CDR3 plus reference TRBV30 and TRBJ2-3, the full variable domain is SQTIHQWPATLVQPVGSPLSLECTVEGTSNPNLYWYRQAAGRGLQLLFYSVGIGQISSEVPQNLSASRPQDRQFILSSKKLLLSDSGFYLCAWSDTDTQYFGPGTRLTVL.

This clone appeared once. The chain couples TRBV29-1 to TRBJ2-7; D gene unclear. From germline, CDR1 is SQVTM and CDR2 ANQGSEA. V gave up 4 bases and J gave up 6 bases, with 13 bases separating them. The CDR3 extends over 12 amino acids. CDR3: CSVGPLYSEQYF. CDR3 DNA sequence: TGCAGCGTTGGGCCCCTTTATAGCGAGCAGTACTTC.

The genes are TRBV19 and TRBJ2-7, with TRBD1 identical over 7 bases. The CDR3 extends over 14 amino acids. V shed 6 bases and J 3 bases; nucleotides not matched to a gene: 8. Germline lookup yields CDR1 LNHDA and CDR2 SQIVND (reference sequence). CDR3 amino acids: CASSYARDSYEQYF. The CDR3 coding sequence is TGTGCCAGTAGCTATGCCCGGGACAGCTACGAGCAGTACTTC.

The chain employs TRBV5-5 and TRBJ1-2; D is possibly TRBD1 (5 bases). The germline V gene has CDR1 SGHKS and CDR2 YYEKEE (reference sequence). This CDR3 contains 14 residues. V was cut by 3 bases and J by 2 bases, with 11 bases left in between. In DNA, the CDR3 is TGTGCCAGCAGCTCCCTAGGGGAAAACTATGGCTACACCTTC. Translation: CASSSLGENYGYTF. Together with reference TRBV5-5 and TRBJ1-2, the CDR3 gives the full variable domain: DAGVTQSPTHLIKTRGQQVTLRCSPISGHKSVSWYQQVLGQGPQFIFQYYEKEERGRGNFPDRFSARQFPNYSSELNVNALLLGDSALYLCASSSLGENYGYTFGSGTRLTVV.

The rearrangement uses TRBV7-9 and TRBJ2-3; a weak D match, TRBD1 (6 bases). CDR3 length: 13 residues. Trimming pared 3 bases from V and 6 bases from J, leaving 10 bases between. Per the germline V gene, CDR1 is SEHNR and CDR2 is FQNEAQ (reference sequence). CDR3 region: CASSFPQGDTQYF. Here the CDR3 DNA reads TGTGCCAGCAGCTTCCCCCAGGGGGATACGCAGTATTTT.

The chain couples TRBV5-4 to TRBJ2-5; D is undetermined. Germline V CDR1 and CDR2: SGHNT, YYREEE (reference sequence). This CDR3 comprises 13 residues. The germline V and J ends were trimmed by 3 bases and 11 bases, with 17 bases remaining between them. The CDR3 DNA reads TGTGCCAGCAGCTCCTTAAAGGACGAAGAGCAGTACTTC. This encodes CASSSLKDEEQYF.

The chain employs TRBV7-8 and TRBJ1-4; D gene unclear. Looked up from germline, CDR1 is SGHVS and CDR2 is FQNEAQ. V dropped 2 bases and J dropped 8 bases, with 12 bases sitting between them. The CDR3 is 14 residues long. CDR3 bases: TGTGCCAGCAGCTTATCGTCCTTAGGGGAAAAACTGTTTTTT. It is translated as CASSLSSLGEKLFF.

This chain joins TRBV5-1 and TRBJ2-5; 15 bases are shared with TRBD2. Germline loops: CDR1 SGHRS, CDR2 YFSETQ. The CDR3 runs to 15 residues. The J segment lost 5 bases and the V segment lost 4 bases, leaving 3 bases of the junction unmatched. In DNA form, the CDR3 reads TGCGCCAGCAGCAGCGGGACTAGCGGGAGGGAGACCCAGTACTTC. Translating it yields CASSSGTSGRETQYF.

J is TRBJ2-3 and V is TRBV28; the match to TRBD1 covers 10 bases. With 3 bases clipped from V and 5 bases from J, the junction kept 5 bases outside the gene matches. CDR3 size: 15 residues. Germline V lookup: CDR1 MDHEN, CDR2 SYDVKM. CDR3 residues: CASSFPGTGEDTQYF. DNA for the CDR3: TGTGCCAGCAGTTTCCCCGGGACAGGGGAAGATACGCAGTATTTT.

The J gene is TRBJ1-5, the V gene TRBV7-8, with 7 bases identical to TRBD1. Germline lookup yields CDR1 SGHVS and CDR2 FQNEAQ. CDR3 length equals 15 residues. J lost 5 bases, V lost 0 bases, and 4 bases had no gene match. The CDR3 DNA reads as TGTGCCAGCAGCTTAGCGCGAGGGGGCGATCAGCCCCAGCATTTT. Amino acids: CASSLARGGDQPQHF.